This entry lists 4 T cell receptor beta chains sequenced from one sample in a study of cytomegalovirus exposure and HLA in healthy donors. Produced via immunoSEQ multiplex PCR; TCRdb's table is partial and in-frame only. Among some 140,000 clones listed, roughly 84% were seen once. Sequenced material: PBMCs. The receptors stem from a human donor in good health.

This clone showed up just a few times. This chain links TRBV7-6 with TRBJ2-3; perhaps TRBD1 as D (6 bases). With 3 bases removed from V and 2 bases from J, the gap between germline ends came to 9 bases. CDR3 length equals 14 residues. Germline CDR1 reads SGHVS; CDR2 reads FNYEAQ. The chain's CDR3 is CASSLMGATDTQYF. The DNA for the CDR3 is TGTGCCAGCAGCTTGATGGGGGCCACAGATACGCAGTATTTT.

The V and J genes are TRBV30 and TRBJ1-2, with a possible D match to TRBD1 (5 bases). The germline gives CDR1 GTSNPN, CDR2 SVGIG (reference sequence). Trimming removed 2 bases from V and 2 bases from J, with 15 bases in between. This CDR3 comprises 15 residues. As DNA, the CDR3 is TGTGCCTGGAGTCTAGGGACTTTTGGCAACTATGGCTACACCTTC. Its translation: CAWSLGTFGNYGYTF.

The chain links TRBV5-4 to TRBJ2-4; the match to TRBD2 covers 8 bases. Trimming at V came to 0 bases and at J to 6 bases, leaving 2 bases not matched to a gene. Looked up from germline, CDR1 is SGHNT and CDR2 is YYREEE (reference sequence). The CDR3 consists of 14 residues. The CDR3 loop reads CASSLAGGGNIQYF. CDR3 DNA: TGTGCCAGCAGCTTGGCCGGGGGGGGAAACATTCAGTACTTC.

This clone turned up a few times. The chain recombines TRBV15 with TRBJ2-3; D ambiguous. CDR1 is LNHNV, CDR2 YYDKDF, per germline (reference sequence). This CDR3 contains 14 residues. Trimming removed 5 bases at V and 4 bases at J, with 13 bases between. CDR3 coding DNA: TGTGCCACCAGCTCCCGACCAGGCGCAGATACGCAGTATTTT. The encoded protein is CATSSRPGADTQYF.